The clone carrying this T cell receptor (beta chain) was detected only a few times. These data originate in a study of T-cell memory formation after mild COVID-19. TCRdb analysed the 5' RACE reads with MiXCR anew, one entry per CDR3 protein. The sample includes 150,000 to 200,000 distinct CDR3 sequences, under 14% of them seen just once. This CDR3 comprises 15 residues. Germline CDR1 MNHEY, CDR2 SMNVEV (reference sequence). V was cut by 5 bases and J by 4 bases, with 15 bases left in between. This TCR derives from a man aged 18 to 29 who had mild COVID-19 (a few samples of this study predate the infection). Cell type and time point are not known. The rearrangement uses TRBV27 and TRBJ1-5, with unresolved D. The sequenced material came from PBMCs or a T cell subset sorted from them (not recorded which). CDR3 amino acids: CASSRSAGWNQPQHF. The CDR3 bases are TGTGCCAGCAGTCGTTCCGCGGGGTGGAATCAGCCCCAGCATTTT.